The entry below gives a single T cell receptor beta chain sequence along with its context. The assay was immunoSEQ multiplex PCR, and TCRdb's table has in-frame clones only and misses some. This table holds about 690,000 clones, around 90% found once. These data originate in a study of shared clonotypes between healthy human individuals. With V trimmed by 0 bases and J by 2 bases, 6 bases remained unmatched. The CDR3 totals 17 residues. The V gene's germline CDR1 is MDHEN and CDR2 SYDVKM. The V gene is TRBV28, the J gene TRBJ1-1, with TRBD1 matching over 10 bases. The sample was memory CD8+ T cells from PBMCs. Subset described: CD45RO+ cells pooled with CCR7-negative TemRA cells. The sequence derives from a man aged 18-30 years in good health. Some clones in this sample may be carry-over from other donors' samples. CDR3 protein: CASSLWTGQGINTEAFF. The DNA for the CDR3 is TGTGCCAGCAGTTTATGGACGGGACAGGGGATAAACACTGAAGCTTTCTTT.